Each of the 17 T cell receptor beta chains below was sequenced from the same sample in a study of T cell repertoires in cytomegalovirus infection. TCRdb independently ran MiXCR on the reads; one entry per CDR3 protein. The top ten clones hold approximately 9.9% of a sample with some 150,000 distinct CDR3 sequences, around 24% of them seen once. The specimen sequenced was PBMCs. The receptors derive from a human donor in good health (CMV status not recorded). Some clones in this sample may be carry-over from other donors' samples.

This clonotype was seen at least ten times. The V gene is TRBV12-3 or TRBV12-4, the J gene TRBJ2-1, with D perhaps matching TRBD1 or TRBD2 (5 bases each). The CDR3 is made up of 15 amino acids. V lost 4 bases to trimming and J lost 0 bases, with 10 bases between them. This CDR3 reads CASSSPGSSYNEQFF. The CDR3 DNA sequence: TGTGCCAGCAGTTCCCCAGGGAGCTCCTACAATGAGCAGTTCTTC.

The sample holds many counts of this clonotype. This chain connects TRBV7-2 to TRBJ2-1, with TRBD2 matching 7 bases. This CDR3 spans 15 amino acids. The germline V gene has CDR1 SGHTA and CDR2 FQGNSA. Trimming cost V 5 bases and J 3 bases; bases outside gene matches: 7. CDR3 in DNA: TGTGCCAGCAGCGAAGCGGGATTCTACTACAATGAGCAGTTCTTC. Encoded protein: CASSEAGFYYNEQFF.

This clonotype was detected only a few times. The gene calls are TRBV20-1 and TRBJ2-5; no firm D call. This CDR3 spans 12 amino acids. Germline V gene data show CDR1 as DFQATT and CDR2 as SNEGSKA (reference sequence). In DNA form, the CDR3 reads TGCAGCTGCGGCAAACCAGGAGAGACCCAGTACTTC. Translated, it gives CSCGKPGETQYF.

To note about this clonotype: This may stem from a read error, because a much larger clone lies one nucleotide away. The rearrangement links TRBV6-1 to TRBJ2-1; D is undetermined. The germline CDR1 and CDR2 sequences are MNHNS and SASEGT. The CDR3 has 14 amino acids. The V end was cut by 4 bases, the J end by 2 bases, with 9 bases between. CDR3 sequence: CASSASRAYNEQFF. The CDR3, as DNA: TGTGCCAGCAGTGCGTCTAGAGCCTACAATGAGCAGTTCTTC.

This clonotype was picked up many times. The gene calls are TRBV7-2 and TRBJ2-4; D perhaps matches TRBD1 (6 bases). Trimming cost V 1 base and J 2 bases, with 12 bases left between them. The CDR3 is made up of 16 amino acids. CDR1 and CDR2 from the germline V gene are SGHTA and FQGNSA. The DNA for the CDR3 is TGTGCCAGCAGCTTAGTTCGTCAGGGGCCCAAAAACATTCAGTACTTC. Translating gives CASSLVRQGPKNIQYF.

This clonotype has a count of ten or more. CDR3 nucleotide sequence: TGTGCCAGCAGCTCTTTTCGAGAGACCCAGTACTTC. Encoded protein: CASSSFRETQYF. This rearrangement joins TRBV7-2 to TRBJ2-5; no definite D call. This CDR3 comprises 12 residues. V shed 4 bases and J shed 4 bases, with 7 bases lying between them. Per germline, CDR1 SGHTA and CDR2 FQGNSA.

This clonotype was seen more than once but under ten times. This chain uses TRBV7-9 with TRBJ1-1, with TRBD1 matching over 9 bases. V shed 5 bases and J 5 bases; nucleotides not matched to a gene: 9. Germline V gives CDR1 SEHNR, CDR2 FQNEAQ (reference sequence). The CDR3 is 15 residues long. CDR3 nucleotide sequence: TGTGCCAGCAGCGCATACCCCGGGACAGGGACTGAAGCTTTCTTT. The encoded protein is CASSAYPGTGTEAFF.

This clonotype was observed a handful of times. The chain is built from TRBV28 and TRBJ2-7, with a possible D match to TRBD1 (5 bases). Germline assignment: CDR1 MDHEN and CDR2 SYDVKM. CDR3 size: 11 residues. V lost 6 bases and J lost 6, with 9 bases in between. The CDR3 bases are TGTGCCAGCAGCGCTACAGGCGAGCAGTACTTC. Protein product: CASSATGEQYF.

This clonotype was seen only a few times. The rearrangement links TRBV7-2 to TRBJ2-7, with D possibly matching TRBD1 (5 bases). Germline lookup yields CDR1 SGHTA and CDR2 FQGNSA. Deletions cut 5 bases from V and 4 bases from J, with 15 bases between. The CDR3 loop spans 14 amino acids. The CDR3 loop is CASSIGAPLYEQYF. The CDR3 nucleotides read TGTGCCAGCAGCATTGGGGCTCCCCTTTACGAGCAGTACTTC.

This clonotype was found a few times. CDR3 nucleotides: TGTGCCAGCAGTTTTGACGATGGCGGAAGGCAGCCCCAGCATTTT. It translates to CASSFDDGGRQPQHF. V is TRBV28 and J is TRBJ1-5; no definite D call. V lost 3 bases, J lost 7 bases, and 16 bases lay in between. CDR1 and CDR2 from the germline V gene are MDHEN and SYDVKM. The CDR3 is 15 amino acids. The full variable domain, completed using reference TRBV28 and TRBJ1-5, is DVKVTQSSRYLVKRTGEKVFLECVQDMDHENMFWYRQDPGLGLRLIYFSYDVKMKEKGDIPEGYSVSREKKERFSLILESASTNQTSMYLCASSFDDGGRQPQHFGDGTRLSIL.

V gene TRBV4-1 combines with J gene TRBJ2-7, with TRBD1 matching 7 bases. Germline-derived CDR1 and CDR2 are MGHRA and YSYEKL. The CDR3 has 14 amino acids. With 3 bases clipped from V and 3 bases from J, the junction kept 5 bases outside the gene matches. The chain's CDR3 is CASSHDREFYEQYF. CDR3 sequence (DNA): TGCGCCAGCAGCCACGACAGGGAGTTCTACGAGCAGTACTTC.

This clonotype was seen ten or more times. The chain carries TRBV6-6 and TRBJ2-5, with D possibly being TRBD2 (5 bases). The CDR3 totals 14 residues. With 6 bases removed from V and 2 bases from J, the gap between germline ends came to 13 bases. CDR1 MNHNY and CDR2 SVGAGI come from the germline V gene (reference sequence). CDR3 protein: CASSHTSPQETQYF. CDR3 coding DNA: TGTGCCAGCAGCCACACTAGTCCGCAAGAGACCCAGTACTTC.

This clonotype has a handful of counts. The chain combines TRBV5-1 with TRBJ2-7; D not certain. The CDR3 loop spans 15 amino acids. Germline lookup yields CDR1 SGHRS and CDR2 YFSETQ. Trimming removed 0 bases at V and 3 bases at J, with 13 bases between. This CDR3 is CASSLGAVRSYEQYF. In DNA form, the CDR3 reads TGCGCCAGCAGCTTGGGTGCGGTGCGAAGCTACGAGCAGTACTTC.

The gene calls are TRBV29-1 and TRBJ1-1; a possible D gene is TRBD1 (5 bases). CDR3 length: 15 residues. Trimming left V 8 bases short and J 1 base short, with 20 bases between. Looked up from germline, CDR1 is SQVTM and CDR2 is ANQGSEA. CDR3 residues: CSYYPGGGPNTEAFF. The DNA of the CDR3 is TGCAGCTACTATCCGGGGGGAGGACCGAACACTGAAGCTTTCTTT.

The CDR3 here is CASSYSSGFAGYTF. DNA of the CDR3: TGTGCCAGCAGTTACTCGTCAGGGTTTGCTGGCTACACCTTC. The chain employs TRBV6-5 and TRBJ1-2; maybe TRBD1 (5 bases). Deletions cut 0 bases from V and 7 bases from J, with 12 bases between. The CDR3 runs to 14 residues. Germline CDR1 MNHEY, CDR2 SVGAGI.

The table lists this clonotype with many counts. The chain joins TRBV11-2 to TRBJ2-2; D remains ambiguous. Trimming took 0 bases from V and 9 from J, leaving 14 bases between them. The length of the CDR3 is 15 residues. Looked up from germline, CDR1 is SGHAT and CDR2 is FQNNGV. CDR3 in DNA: TGTGCCAGCAGCTTAGATCCCAGTCTTAGCAGGGAGCTGTTTTTT. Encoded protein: CASSLDPSLSRELFF.

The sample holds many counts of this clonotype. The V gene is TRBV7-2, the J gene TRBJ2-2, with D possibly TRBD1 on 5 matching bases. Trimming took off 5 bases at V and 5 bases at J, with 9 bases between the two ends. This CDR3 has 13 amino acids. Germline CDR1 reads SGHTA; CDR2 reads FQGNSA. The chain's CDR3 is CASSRDSTGELFF. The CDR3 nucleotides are TGTGCCAGCAGCAGAGACAGTACCGGGGAGCTGTTTTTT.